The 14 T cell receptor beta chains listed next were all sequenced from one sample in a study of cytomegalovirus exposure and HLA in healthy donors. 13 Jbeta primers and 60 Vbeta primers were used for the PCR. Assay used: immunoSEQ multiplex PCR; TCRdb lists only in-frame clones, some missing. The clone table shows 130,000 to 150,000 clones, with the ten largest holding approximately 1%. The specimen was PBMCs. These TCRs come from a male donor in good health and CMV-seronegative.

The chain links TRBV4-3 to TRBJ2-5, with TRBD2 matching 9 bases. Germline lookup yields CDR1 LGHNA and CDR2 YSLEER. The J segment lost 2 bases and the V segment lost 2 bases, leaving 12 bases of the junction unmatched. CDR3 length: 18 residues. The CDR3 spells CASSQWSSGGRYQETQYF. The CDR3 DNA sequence: TGCGCCAGCAGCCAATGGAGTAGCGGGGGCCGCTATCAAGAGACCCAGTACTTC.

The chain has TRBV30 and TRBJ1-2; D not resolved. V gave up 4 bases and J gave up 5 bases, with 11 bases separating them. Germline V gene lookup returns CDR1 GTSNPN and CDR2 SVGIG (reference sequence). The CDR3 runs to 12 residues. The CDR3 nucleotides read TGTGCCTGGACTACAGATCAATATGGCTACACCTTC. Amino acid sequence: CAWTTDQYGYTF.

This chain joins TRBV5-1 and TRBJ2-7; tentatively, D is TRBD2 (5 bases). The CDR3 is 15 residues long. Germline V gene data show CDR1 as SGHRS and CDR2 as YFSETQ. V lost 1 base and J 3 bases, leaving 14 bases between the germline ends. The CDR3 nucleotides are TGCGCCAGCAGCTTGCAGGACTCGTCGATCTACGAGCAGTACTTC. Protein sequence: CASSLQDSSIYEQYF.

J is TRBJ1-4 and V is TRBV7-2, with TRBD1 matching 9 bases. J gave up 10 bases and V 5 bases, and 8 bases lay outside the gene matches. The length of the CDR3 is 14 residues. Per germline, CDR1 SGHTA and CDR2 FQGNSA. CDR3 sequence (DNA): TGTGCCAGCAGCCTCGGGACAGGGCCCGCAAAACTGTTTTTT. The encoded protein is CASSLGTGPAKLFF.

V and J are TRBV5-1 and TRBJ1-1, with D possibly being TRBD1 (5 bases). V was shortened by 2 bases and J by 0 bases, with 14 bases between the two germline ends. CDR3 length: 16 residues. CDR1 and CDR2 from the germline V gene are SGHRS and YFSETQ. CDR3 coding DNA: TGCGCCAGCAGCTTTACTTTAAGGGGAATGAACACTGAAGCTTTCTTT. This sequence encodes CASSFTLRGMNTEAFF. Using reference TRBV5-1 and TRBJ1-1 for the parts outside the CDR3, the full variable domain is KAGVTQTPRYLIKTRGQQVTLSCSPISGHRSVSWYQQTPGQGLQFLFEYFSETQRNKGNFPGRFSGRQFSNSRSEMNVSTLELGDSALYLCASSFTLRGMNTEAFFGQGTRLTVV.

The V gene is TRBV7-3, the J gene TRBJ2-3, with unresolved D. V lost 1 base and J lost 2, with 10 bases in between. Germline V lookup: CDR1 SGHTA, CDR2 FQGTGA. The CDR3 consists of 15 residues. The CDR3 protein is CASSLIGDLTDTQYF. DNA of the CDR3: TGTGCCAGCAGCTTAATAGGAGATCTCACAGATACGCAGTATTTT.

V is TRBV11-3 and J is TRBJ2-7, with TRBD2 matching 7 bases. V was pared by 2 bases and J by 7 bases, with 5 bases of the junction left unmatched. From germline, CDR1 is SGHNT and CDR2 YENEEA. The length of the CDR3 is 13 residues. The DNA of the CDR3 is TGTGCCAGCAGCTTACGCAGGGAGGGAGAGCAGTACTTC. This translates into CASSLRREGEQYF.

The gene calls are TRBV6-5 and TRBJ1-5, with 9 bases lining up with TRBD1. Germline values: CDR1 MNHEY, CDR2 SVGAGI. Losses at the gene ends were 5 bases for V and 6 bases for J; bases not matched to a gene: 5. CDR3 length: 14 residues. Written as DNA, the CDR3 is TGTGCCAGCAGTCCCACAGGGGGCGGTCAGCCCCAGCATTTT. Its translation: CASSPTGGGQPQHF.

The V and J genes are TRBV28 and TRBJ1-1; possibly TRBD1 for D (5 bases). Germline CDR1 and CDR2: MDHEN and SYDVKM. Deletions cut 8 bases from V and 4 bases from J, with 17 bases between. This CDR3 region has 14 residues. For the CDR3, the DNA is TGTGCCAGCCCTCCGGCCCCCGGGGGCACTGAAGCTTTCTTT. Protein sequence: CASPPAPGGTEAFF.

J is TRBJ2-1 and V is TRBV29-1; TRBD1 matches 9 bases. With V trimmed by 4 bases and J by 6 bases, 1 base remained unmatched. CDR1 and CDR2 (germline): SQVTM, ANQGSEA. This CDR3 contains 12 residues. The CDR3: CSVGQGGNEQFF. In DNA, the CDR3 is TGCAGCGTTGGACAGGGGGGCAATGAGCAGTTCTTC.

The CDR3 loop reads CAVATDTQYF. The CDR3 DNA follows: TGTGCGGTGGCCACAGATACGCAGTATTTT. The chain has TRBV10-3 and TRBJ2-3; no clear D. CDR3 length: 10 residues. CDR1 and CDR2 (germline): ENHRY, SYGVKD.

The rearrangement links TRBV7-9 to TRBJ2-3; D is unclear. Germline CDR1 SEHNR, CDR2 FQNEAQ (reference sequence). CDR3 length: 11 residues. Deletions cut 3 bases from V and 10 bases from J, with 8 bases between. CDR3 residues: CASSFPEAQYF. In nucleotides, the CDR3 is TGTGCCAGCAGCTTCCCCGAGGCGCAGTATTTT.

This chain joins TRBV20-1 and TRBJ2-1; no definite D call. Trimming removed 1 base at V and 8 bases at J, with 6 bases between. The CDR3 runs 11 residues. Per the germline V gene, CDR1 is DFQATT and CDR2 is SNEGSKA (reference sequence). CDR3: CSARVQYEQFF. CDR3 DNA: TGCAGTGCTAGAGTCCAGTATGAGCAGTTCTTC.

The rearrangement uses TRBV5-1 and TRBJ2-7; 7 positions match TRBD1. Germline V gene sequence: CDR1 SGHRS, CDR2 YFSETQ. This CDR3 has 13 residues. V lost 0 bases and J lost 6; bases outside the gene matches: 3. The CDR3 here is CASSLGAGGEQYF. CDR3 DNA sequence: TGCGCCAGCAGCTTGGGCGCAGGGGGCGAGCAGTACTTC.